Listed here are 25 T cell receptor beta chains from one sample, sequenced in a study of cytomegalovirus exposure and HLA in healthy donors. 13 Jbeta primers and 60 Vbeta primers were used for the PCR. Clones were read by immunoSEQ multiplex PCR, and TCRdb kept only the in-frame ones, dropping some. Here the sample spans some 130,000 clones, 65% to 85% being singletons. Sequenced sample: PBMCs. The receptors stem from a man in his late teens or twenties in good health and CMV-seronegative.

The chain uses TRBV7-8 and TRBJ1-2; 9 bases map to TRBD1. The CDR3 runs 16 residues. The ends lost 4 bases at V and 2 bases at J; junction bases unmatched: 8. Germline V gives CDR1 SGHVS, CDR2 FQNEAQ. The CDR3 region has the DNA TGTGCCAGCAGCTCCCACAGGGGGCGCTCCAACTATGGCTACACCTTC. It yields the protein CASSSHRGRSNYGYTF. Drawing the rest from reference TRBV7-8 and TRBJ1-2, the complete variable domain is GAGVSQSPRYKVAKRGQDVALRCDPISGHVSLFWYQQALGQGPEFLTYFQNEAQLDKSGLPSDRFFAERPEGSVSTLKIQRTQQEDSAVYLCASSSHRGRSNYGYTFGSGTRLTVV.

About this clone itself: The junction departs from the called germline gene at one end, perhaps through a read error. The CDR3 is CASSLDGAGGPHDTQYF. The DNA of the CDR3 is TGTGCTAGCAGCTTAGACGGGGCGGGGGGCCCTCATGATACGCAGTATTTT. This rearrangement joins TRBV7-7 to TRBJ2-3; TRBD2 agrees at 8 bases. The CDR3 has 17 amino acids. Germline loops: CDR1 SSHAT, CDR2 FNYEAQ (reference sequence).

The rearrangement links TRBV5-6 to TRBJ1-4; TRBD1 agrees at 8 bases. The CDR3 totals 14 residues. In germline, CDR1 is SGHDT, CDR2 YYEEEE. V lost 5 bases to trimming and J lost 6 bases; unmatched junction nucleotides: 6. CDR3 DNA: TGTGCCAGCAGTTTTGACAGGGGCGATGAAAAACTGTTTTTT. Translating gives CASSFDRGDEKLFF. The full variable domain, completed using reference TRBV5-6 and TRBJ1-4, is DAGVTQSPTHLIKTRGQQVTLRCSPKSGHDTVSWYQQALGQGPQFIFQYYEEEERQRGNFPDRFSGHQFPNYSSELNVNALLLGDSALYLCASSFDRGDEKLFFGSGTQLSVL.

The chain recombines TRBV5-1 with TRBJ2-7, with D possibly TRBD1 on 7 matching bases. This CDR3 is built from 15 residues. CDR1 SGHRS and CDR2 YFSETQ come from the germline V gene. V gave up 2 bases and J gave up 3 bases, with 15 bases separating them. CDR3 coding DNA: TGCGCCAGCAGCTTCACTAGACAGGGACTCTACGAGCAGTACTTC. Encoded protein: CASSFTRQGLYEQYF.

The chain joins TRBV7-9 to TRBJ2-1; 13 bases agree with TRBD2. This CDR3 is built from 17 residues. Per the germline V gene, CDR1 is SEHNR and CDR2 is FQNEAQ (reference sequence). The junction had 7 bases not matched to a gene; V was cut back by 2 bases and J by 6 bases. The CDR3 DNA is TGTGCCAGCAGCTTACCCCGGACTAGCGGGGGCCCCAATGAGCAGTTCTTC. Encoded protein: CASSLPRTSGGPNEQFF. Full variable domain (missing parts from reference TRBV7-9 and TRBJ2-1): DTGVSQNPRHKITKRGQNVTFRCDPISEHNRLYWYRQTLGQGPEFLTYFQNEAQLEKSRLLSDRFSAERPKGSFSTLEIQRTEQGDSAMYLCASSLPRTSGGPNEQFFGPGTRLTVL.

A few counts support this clone. The chain employs TRBV30 and TRBJ1-1; 10 bases match TRBD1. This CDR3 contains 12 residues. Losses at the gene ends were 3 bases for V and 10 bases for J; bases not matched to a gene: 5. Per the germline V gene, CDR1 is GTSNPN and CDR2 is SVGIG (reference sequence). The CDR3 bases are TGTGCCTGGAGGGATGGACAGGGGGTAGCTTTCTTT. Its translation: CAWRDGQGVAFF.

This chain connects TRBV6-5 to TRBJ1-2; 12 nucleotides agree with TRBD1. J lost 4 bases, V lost 6 bases, and 6 bases had no gene match. This CDR3 is 15 amino acids long. Germline loops: CDR1 MNHEY, CDR2 SVGAGI. CDR3 residues: CASRGTGGWGYGYTF. The CDR3 nucleotides are TGTGCCAGCAGAGGGACAGGGGGCTGGGGCTATGGCTACACCTTC.

The chain couples TRBV7-2 to TRBJ2-2; D not resolved. The germline gives CDR1 SGHTA, CDR2 FQGNSA. The CDR3 loop spans 14 amino acids. Trimming pared 5 bases from V and 4 bases from J, leaving 11 bases between. The CDR3 reads CASSTERSTGELFF. CDR3 in DNA: TGTGCCAGCAGCACCGAGAGGAGCACCGGGGAGCTGTTTTTT.

This chain uses TRBV7-9 with TRBJ1-5; D perhaps matches TRBD1 (6 bases). This CDR3 has 14 residues. Trimming removed 0 bases from V and 7 bases from J, with 10 bases in between. Germline V gene sequence: CDR1 SEHNR, CDR2 FQNEAQ (reference sequence). The CDR3 nucleotides are TGTGCCAGCAGCTTAGCGGGGGCTGGGCAGCCCCAGCATTTT. Translated: CASSLAGAGQPQHF.

The V gene is TRBV7-8, the J gene TRBJ1-1; possible D gene TRBD1, 6 bases. Germline CDR1 is SGHVS and CDR2 is FQNEAQ. This CDR3 region has 13 residues. V was pared by 2 bases and J by 8 bases, with 12 bases between. The CDR3: CASSLLGATEAFF. DNA of the CDR3: TGTGCCAGCAGCTTATTGGGGGCGACCGAAGCTTTCTTT.

The rearrangement links TRBV7-8 to TRBJ1-5, with TRBD1 matching over 7 bases. CDR3 length equals 16 residues. CDR1 and CDR2 from the germline V gene are SGHVS and FQNEAQ. Germline trimming cut 4 bases from V and 3 bases from J; bases unmatched to any gene: 9. The CDR3 bases are TGTGCCAGCAGCTCCCGGGACAGCAAAAACAATCAGCCCCAGCATTTT. Protein: CASSSRDSKNNQPQHF.

CDR3 DNA: TGTGCCTGGAGGGACTGGGCTGGGGAAGCTTTCTTT. Protein product: CAWRDWAGEAFF. The V call is TRBV30, the J call TRBJ1-1; D is ambiguous. This CDR3 contains 12 residues. The ends were cut back, 3 bases at V and 8 bases at J, with 13 bases in the middle. Germline V gene data show CDR1 as GTSNPN and CDR2 as SVGIG (reference sequence).

This sequence joins TRBV9 and TRBJ2-7; maybe TRBD1 (6 bases). The V gene lost 4 bases and the J gene lost 6 bases, with 17 bases spanning the gap. Germline values: CDR1 SGDLS, CDR2 YYNGEE. The CDR3 is made up of 14 amino acids. CDR3 nucleotide sequence: TGTGCCAGCAGCTTCAAGCTACAGGGCAGCGAGCAGTACTTC. It encodes CASSFKLQGSEQYF. The full variable domain, with the rest looked up from reference TRBV9 and TRBJ2-7, is DSGVTQTPKHLITATGQRVTLRCSPRSGDLSVYWYQQSLDQGLQFLIQYYNGEERAKGNILERFSAQQFPDLHSELNLSSLELGDSALYFCASSFKLQGSEQYFGPGTRLTVT.

The rearrangement uses TRBV5-1 and TRBJ2-7; 10 positions match TRBD1. Germline CDR1 reads SGHRS; CDR2 reads YFSETQ. V dropped 4 bases and J dropped 4; count of bases not matched to a gene: 8. CDR3 length equals 15 residues. In DNA form, the CDR3 reads TGCGCCAGCAGCCCGGGACAGGGGCTACCGTACGAGCAGTACTTC. Amino acid sequence: CASSPGQGLPYEQYF. The full variable domain, with the rest looked up from reference TRBV5-1 and TRBJ2-7, is KAGVTQTPRYLIKTRGQQVTLSCSPISGHRSVSWYQQTPGQGLQFLFEYFSETQRNKGNFPGRFSGRQFSNSRSEMNVSTLELGDSALYLCASSPGQGLPYEQYFGPGTRLTVT.

The genes are TRBV30 and TRBJ2-3, with D unresolved. The V gene lost 4 bases and the J gene lost 8 bases, with 10 bases spanning the gap. This CDR3 has 11 amino acids. Per the germline V gene, CDR1 is GTSNPN and CDR2 is SVGIG (reference sequence). The CDR3 spells CAWTRSATQYF. CDR3 nucleotide sequence: TGTGCCTGGACTAGAAGCGCTACGCAGTATTTT. Complete variable domain (other parts from reference TRBV30 and TRBJ2-3): SQTIHQWPATLVQPVGSPLSLECTVEGTSNPNLYWYRQAAGRGLQLLFYSVGIGQISSEVPQNLSASRPQDRQFILSSKKLLLSDSGFYLCAWTRSATQYFGPGTRLTVL.

The V call is TRBV2, the J call TRBJ2-3; 14 bases are shared with TRBD2. Germline lookup yields CDR1 SNHLY and CDR2 FYNNEI. Germline trimming cut 4 bases from V and 1 base from J; bases unmatched to any gene: 7. There are 18 residues in the CDR3. Written as DNA, the CDR3 is TGTGCCAGCAGTGGGCGGACTAGCGGGGGGCCTCGCACAGATACGCAGTATTTT. Translated, it gives CASSGRTSGGPRTDTQYF.

Comments on this clone: At one boundary the junction diverges from the germline segment, which might be a read error. The chain joins TRBV7-9 to TRBJ1-2; D is perhaps TRBD1 (6 bases). This CDR3 spans 14 amino acids. The germline gives CDR1 SEHNR, CDR2 FQNEAQ (reference sequence). The CDR3 region is CSSSPDTGKGGYTF. The CDR3 bases are TGTTCCAGCAGCCCAGATACAGGGAAAGGGGGCTACACCTTC. The complete variable domain, with remaining parts taken from reference TRBV7-9 and TRBJ1-2, reads DTGVSQNPRHKITKRGQNVTFRCDPISEHNRLYWYRQTLGQGPEFLTYFQNEAQLEKSRLLSDRFSAERPKGSFSTLEIQRTEQGDSAMYLCSSSPDTGKGGYTFGSGTRLTVV.

The chain uses TRBV2 and TRBJ1-2, with D perhaps TRBD1 (6 bases). The germline CDR1 and CDR2 sequences are SNHLY and FYNNEI. There are 11 residues in the CDR3. Deletions cut 5 bases from V and 8 bases from J, with 9 bases between. The CDR3 loop is CASSQTGGYTF. The CDR3 coding sequence is TGTGCCAGCAGTCAAACAGGGGGCTACACCTTC.

A remark on this clone: The junction differs from germline at one of its ends, possibly a read error. The gene calls are TRBV7-9 and TRBJ1-1; 7 bases map to TRBD1. This CDR3 has 18 amino acids. CDR1 and CDR2 from the germline V gene are SEHNR and FQNEAQ (reference sequence). CDR3 nucleotide sequence: TGTTCCAGCAGCTTAGAGTCATATCAGGGACAGCCGAACACTGAAGCTTTCTTT. Its protein is CSSSLESYQGQPNTEAFF.

The chain carries TRBV6-1 and TRBJ1-2; TRBD1 agrees at 7 bases. CDR1 and CDR2 from the germline V gene are MNHNS and SASEGT. V was clipped by 4 bases and J by 4 bases; unmatched bases: 12. This CDR3 contains 16 residues. The CDR3 DNA reads as TGTGCCAGCAGTGGGGGCTCAGGGGGGTTTACCTATGGCTACACCTTC. This translates into CASSGGSGGFTYGYTF.

The chain employs TRBV18 and TRBJ1-5; 11 bases line up with TRBD1. Germline trimming cut 1 base from V and 11 bases from J; bases unmatched to any gene: 10. CDR1 and CDR2 from the germline V gene are KGHSH and LQKENI. This CDR3 spans 16 amino acids. CDR3: CASSPRDRGWGQTQHF. The CDR3 DNA follows: TGTGCCAGCTCACCACGGGACAGGGGGTGGGGGCAGACCCAGCATTTT.

The chain couples TRBV11-2 to TRBJ1-4; D might be TRBD1 (5 bases). Per the germline V gene, CDR1 is SGHAT and CDR2 is FQNNGV. Trimming shortened V by 6 bases and J by 4 bases, and 12 bases separated the two germline ends. This CDR3 region has 14 residues. For the CDR3, the DNA is TGTGCCAGCAGAACCGACAGATATAATGAAAAACTGTTTTTT. This gives the protein CASRTDRYNEKLFF.

The V gene is TRBV7-2, the J gene TRBJ1-5, with D uncertain. CDR1 is SGHTA, CDR2 FQGNSA, per germline. This CDR3 has 15 residues. Trimming left V 5 bases short and J 2 bases short, with 13 bases between. The CDR3 DNA sequence: TGTGCCAGCAGCCCGGGCGGGAACGGCAATCAGCCCCAGCATTTT. Protein product: CASSPGGNGNQPQHF.

This chain links TRBV9 with TRBJ2-1, with 12 nucleotides matching TRBD2. Germline values: CDR1 SGDLS, CDR2 YYNGEE. V dropped 3 bases and J dropped 6; count of bases not matched to a gene: 10. The length of the CDR3 is 17 residues. Here the CDR3 DNA reads TGTGCCAGCAGCGCCGCCCCTAGCGGGGGGGCAAGCAATGAGCAGTTCTTC. Translating it yields CASSAAPSGGASNEQFF.

This clone has a handful of counts. The chain links TRBV6-1 to TRBJ2-7; 8 positions match TRBD1. The CDR3 extends over 15 amino acids. Germline CDR1 MNHNS, CDR2 SASEGT. After removal of 6 bases from V and 7 bases from J, the junction contained 14 bases not matched to a gene. The DNA of the CDR3 is TGTGCCAGCAGCCGAAGGGGACAGGATATTAAGGAGCAGTACTTC. It codes for CASSRRGQDIKEQYF.